One and the same sample provided the 20 T cell receptor beta chains below, sequenced in a study of identical twins. Each CDR3 protein is one row after TCRdb ran MiXCR on the 5' RACE reads. The sample has about 220,000 distinct CDR3 sequences, 6% to 8% seen once. Another study also made use of these data, one on yellow fever vaccine responses in identical twins.

Material: CD8+ T cells sorted from blood. The receptors here all came from a young woman in good health.

This clonotype came up many times. The chain uses TRBV3-1 and TRBJ2-2; 11 bases match TRBD2. Germline CDR1 and CDR2: LGHDT and YNNKEL (reference sequence). V dropped 0 bases and J dropped 1; count of bases not matched to a gene: 1. This CDR3 comprises 17 residues. The CDR3 DNA follows: TGTGCCAGCAGCCAAGACGGACTAGCGGGGAACACCGGGGAGCTGTTTTTT. It is translated as CASSQDGLAGNTGELFF. The complete variable domain, with remaining parts taken from reference TRBV3-1 and TRBJ2-2, reads DTAVSQTPKYLVTQMGNDKSIKCEQNLGHDTMYWYKQDSKKFLKIMFSYNNKELIINETVPNRFSPKSPDKAHLNLHINSLELGDSAVYFCASSQDGLAGNTGELFFGEGSRLTVL.

This clonotype was observed a handful of times. The chain couples TRBV5-1 to TRBJ2-7; 12 bases map to TRBD2. Losses at the gene ends were 4 bases for V and 4 bases for J; bases not matched to a gene: 9. The CDR3 runs to 16 residues. Looked up from germline, CDR1 is SGHRS and CDR2 is YFSETQ. The CDR3 bases are TGCGCCAGCAGCACCGGACTAGCGGGAAAGGGGTACGAGCAGTACTTC. It is translated as CASSTGLAGKGYEQYF.

The V and J genes are TRBV7-6 and TRBJ2-1; D is unresolved. CDR1 SGHVS and CDR2 FNYEAQ come from the germline V gene. Between the trimmed V and J ends, which lost 2 bases and 0 bases, there was a span of 5 bases. The CDR3 length is 14 residues. The CDR3 DNA reads TGTGCCAGCAGCTTACCCAACTCCTACAATGAGCAGTTCTTC. Its translation: CASSLPNSYNEQFF. The full variable domain, with the rest looked up from reference TRBV7-6 and TRBJ2-1, is GAGVSQSPRYKVTKRGQDVALRCDPISGHVSLYWYRQALGQGPEFLTYFNYEAQQDKSGLPNDRFSAERPEGSISTLTIQRTEQRDSAMYRCASSLPNSYNEQFFGPGTRLTVL.

The chain has TRBV12-3 or TRBV12-4 and TRBJ2-1; no clear D gene. The length of the CDR3 is 13 residues. The V end was cut by 2 bases, the J end by 1 base, with 3 bases between. The CDR3 nucleotides are TGTGCCAGCAGTTTAATTTCCTACAATGAGCAGTTCTTC. Translated, it gives CASSLISYNEQFF.

The table lists this clonotype with a few counts. The CDR3 nucleotides are TGTGCCAGCGCTGGACCTTACACAGATACGCAGTATTTT. Amino acids: CASAGPYTDTQYF. The chain links TRBV9 to TRBJ2-3; D remains ambiguous. Germline CDR1 reads SGDLS; CDR2 reads YYNGEE. V lost 7 bases, J lost 2 bases, and 11 bases lay in between. This CDR3 region has 13 residues.

This clonotype was seen at least ten times. The chain couples TRBV29-1 to TRBJ2-3; 8 bases are shared with TRBD2. The CDR3 runs to 16 residues. The V segment lost 2 bases and the J segment 8 bases; nucleotides outside the gene matches: 15. Looked up from germline, CDR1 is SQVTM and CDR2 is ANQGSEA. The CDR3 is CSVEPGGPPGLFTQYF. As DNA, the CDR3 is TGCAGCGTTGAACCGGGGGGGCCTCCGGGGTTGTTTACGCAGTATTTT.

This clonotype has only a few counts. This chain uses TRBV2 with TRBJ2-7; 7 nucleotides agree with TRBD2. Looked up from germline, CDR1 is SNHLY and CDR2 is FYNNEI. This CDR3 contains 14 residues. The V segment lost 8 bases and the J segment 2 bases; nucleotides outside the gene matches: 9. The CDR3 loop is CASGVASGTYEQYF. The CDR3 nucleotides read TGTGCCAGCGGGGTGGCTAGCGGAACCTACGAGCAGTACTTC.

This chain joins TRBV20-1 and TRBJ2-1; no clear D. This CDR3 has 15 amino acids. Germline CDR1 is DFQATT and CDR2 is SNEGSKA (reference sequence). V dropped 0 bases and J dropped 0 bases, with 9 bases sitting between them. Here the CDR3 reads CSARDKLSSYNEQFF. CDR3 sequence (DNA): TGCAGTGCTAGAGATAAGCTCAGCTCCTACAATGAGCAGTTCTTC.

The chain joins TRBV7-8 to TRBJ2-1; 9 bases fit TRBD2. V gave up 2 bases and J gave up 6 bases; unmatched junction bases: 5. This CDR3 spans 15 amino acids. CDR1 SGHVS and CDR2 FQNEAQ come from the germline V gene. The CDR3: CASSLRGGRGNEQFF. DNA for the CDR3: TGTGCCAGCAGCTTAAGGGGCGGGAGGGGCAATGAGCAGTTCTTC.

This chain connects TRBV5-1 to TRBJ1-5; D possibly corresponds to TRBD1 (5 bases). This CDR3 is built from 15 residues. Trimming cost V 4 bases and J 5 bases, with 16 bases left between them. CDR1 is SGHRS, CDR2 YFSETQ, per germline. The chain's CDR3 is CASSRAGDLDQPQHF. Here the CDR3 DNA reads TGCGCCAGCAGCCGGGCGGGGGACCTCGATCAGCCCCAGCATTTT.

This clonotype was detected ten times or more. CDR3 in amino acids: CASSPLSGGSYNEQFF. The CDR3 bases are TGTGCCAGCAGCCCCCTATCTGGCGGGAGTTACAATGAGCAGTTCTTC. This rearrangement joins TRBV7-3 to TRBJ2-1; 7 bases fit TRBD2. The ends lost 5 bases at V and 4 bases at J; junction bases unmatched: 11. This CDR3 comprises 16 residues. Germline assignment: CDR1 SGHTA and CDR2 FQGTGA.

This clonotype showed up just a few times. The chain joins TRBV5-1 to TRBJ2-7; 7 bases are a match to TRBD1. This CDR3 is built from 15 residues. In germline, CDR1 is SGHRS, CDR2 YFSETQ. V shed 3 bases, J shed 5 bases, and the junction held 11 bases outside the gene matches. This CDR3 is CASSSRQGRDHEQYF. Written as DNA, the CDR3 is TGCGCCAGCAGCTCTAGACAGGGTAGGGACCACGAGCAGTACTTC.

This clonotype occurred many times. The V gene is TRBV12-3 or TRBV12-4, the J gene TRBJ1-1; the D gene is possibly TRBD1 (6 bases). The V end lost 7 bases, the J end lost 4 bases, and 19 bases lay between the germline ends. This CDR3 has 15 amino acids. CDR3 sequence: CASTLGGALVTEAFF. CDR3 sequence (DNA): TGTGCCAGCACCCTGGGGGGGGCCTTGGTCACTGAAGCTTTCTTT.

This clonotype was counted many times. The V gene is TRBV7-9, the J gene TRBJ2-7, with 7 nucleotides matching TRBD1. After removal of 5 bases from V and 5 bases from J, the junction contained 12 bases not matched to a gene. Germline lookup yields CDR1 SEHNR and CDR2 FQNEAQ (reference sequence). The CDR3 is 15 residues long. The CDR3 loop is CASSPGAGGFDEQYF. In DNA, the CDR3 is TGTGCCAGCAGCCCAGGGGCAGGGGGATTCGACGAGCAGTACTTC. Filled out from reference TRBV7-9 and TRBJ2-7, the complete variable domain reads DTGVSQNPRHKITKRGQNVTFRCDPISEHNRLYWYRQTLGQGPEFLTYFQNEAQLEKSRLLSDRFSAERPKGSFSTLEIQRTEQGDSAMYLCASSPGAGGFDEQYFGPGTRLTVT.

Details on this clonotype: A clone one base away is much larger, so this may be a read error. The CDR3, as DNA: TGTGCCTGCAGCCCAGAGGGACACGCGAACACTGAAGCTTTCTTT. This codes for CACSPEGHANTEAFF. The V and J genes are TRBV9 and TRBJ1-1, with D possibly being TRBD1 (6 bases). This CDR3 spans 15 amino acids. CDR1 is SGDLS, CDR2 YYNGEE, per germline. Variable domain in full (rest from reference TRBV9 and TRBJ1-1): DSGVTQTPKHLITATGQRVTLRCSPRSGDLSVYWYQQSLDQGLQFLIQYYNGEERAKGNILERFSAQQFPDLHSELNLSSLELGDSALYFCACSPEGHANTEAFFGQGTRLTVV.

This clonotype has ten or more counts. In DNA, the CDR3 is TGCAGTGCTAGTTGGGAGCAAGAGACCCAGTACTTC. It codes for CSASWEQETQYF. This chain uses TRBV20-1 with TRBJ2-5, with D maybe TRBD2 (5 bases). The CDR3 contains 12 residues. In germline, CDR1 is DFQATT, CDR2 SNEGSKA (reference sequence). V was cut by 3 bases and J by 2 bases, with 7 bases left in between.

V is TRBV7-6 and J is TRBJ2-2, with 11 nucleotides matching TRBD2. Per germline, CDR1 SGHVS and CDR2 FNYEAQ. The CDR3 length is 15 residues. Trimming removed 5 bases from V and 4 bases from J; junction bases left unmatched: 3. CDR3 sequence: CASSRSGGATGELFF. DNA for the CDR3: TGTGCCAGCAGCCGTAGCGGGGGGGCCACCGGGGAGCTGTTTTTT.

This clonotype appeared many times. In nucleotides, the CDR3 is TGCGCCAGCAGCCAAATTCTACAGGGGTTCTATGGCTACACCTTC. Its protein product is CASSQILQGFYGYTF. This chain uses TRBV4-1 with TRBJ1-2, with 7 positions matching TRBD1. In germline, CDR1 is MGHRA, CDR2 YSYEKL. The CDR3 covers 15 residues. Unmatched junction bases numbered 7, after V lost 2 bases and J lost 4 bases.

This clonotype has only a few counts. The chain is built from TRBV2 and TRBJ1-1; tentatively, D is TRBD1 (5 bases). The CDR3 runs 12 residues. V lost 1 base and J lost 5, with 5 bases in between. Germline lookup yields CDR1 SNHLY and CDR2 FYNNEI. CDR3 loop: CASSEGQTEAFF. The CDR3 DNA reads as TGTGCCAGCAGTGAAGGACAGACTGAAGCTTTCTTT.

V usage is TRBV11-2 and J usage is TRBJ1-1, with TRBD1 identical over 7 bases. Germline CDR1 reads SGHAT; CDR2 reads FQNNGV. The V and J ends lost 1 base and 6 bases, in that order; junction bases with no gene match: 8. The CDR3 runs to 15 residues. In nucleotides, the CDR3 is TGTGCCAGCAGCTTAGGTACAGGGGTTATCTCTGAAGCTTTCTTT. It is translated as CASSLGTGVISEAFF.